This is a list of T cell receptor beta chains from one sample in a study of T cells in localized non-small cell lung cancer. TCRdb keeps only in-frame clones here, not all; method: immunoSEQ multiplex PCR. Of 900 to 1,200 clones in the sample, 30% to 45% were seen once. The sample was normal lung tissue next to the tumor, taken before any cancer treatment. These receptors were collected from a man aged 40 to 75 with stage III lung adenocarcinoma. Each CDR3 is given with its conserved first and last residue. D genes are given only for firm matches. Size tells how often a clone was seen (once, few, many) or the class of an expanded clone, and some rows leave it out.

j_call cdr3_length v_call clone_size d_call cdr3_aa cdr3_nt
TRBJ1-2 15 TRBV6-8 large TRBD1 CASSYSYRGRDGYTF TGTGCCAGCAGTTACTCGTATAGGGGGCGCGATGGCTACACCTTC
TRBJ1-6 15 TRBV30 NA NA CAWSVLGGTKGPLHF TGTGCCTGGAGTGTACTGGGTGGTACGAAAGGACCCCTCCACTTT
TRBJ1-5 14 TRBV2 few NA CASRLDRGNQPQHF TGTGCCAGCAGGCTGGACCGCGGCAATCAGCCCCAGCATTTT
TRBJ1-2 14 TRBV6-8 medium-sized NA CASRGPTSAYGYTF TGTGCCAGCAGGGGCCCTACCTCCGCCTATGGCTACACCTTC
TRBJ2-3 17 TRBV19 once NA CASSMDYRVVGTDTQYF TGTGCCAGTAGTATGGATTACAGGGTTGTGGGCACAGATACGCAGTATTTT
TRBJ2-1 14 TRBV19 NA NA CASSNVATYNEQFF TGTGCCAGTAGTAATGTCGCGACATACAATGAGCAGTTCTTC
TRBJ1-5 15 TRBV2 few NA CASRELQGSNQPQHF TGTGCCAGCCGCGAACTGCAGGGGAGCAATCAGCCCCAGCATTTT
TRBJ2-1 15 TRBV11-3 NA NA CASSLEPGALNEQFF TGTGCCAGCAGCCTTGAACCGGGGGCGCTCAATGAGCAGTTCTTC
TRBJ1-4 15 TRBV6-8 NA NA CASSVGGQPNEKLFF TGTGCCAGCAGTGTGGGGGGGCAGCCTAATGAAAAACTGTTTTTT
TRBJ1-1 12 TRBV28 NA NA CASSFLRQEAFF TGTGCCAGCAGTTTTCTTAGACAGGAAGCTTTCTTT
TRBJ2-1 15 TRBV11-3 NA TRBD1 CASSFPDRGDNEQFF TGTGCCAGCAGCTTCCCCGACAGGGGGGACAATGAGCAGTTCTTC
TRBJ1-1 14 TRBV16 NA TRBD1 CASSYLGGETEAFF TGTGCCAGCAGCTATCTAGGGGGCGAAACTGAAGCTTTCTTT
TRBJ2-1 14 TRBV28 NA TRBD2 CASSAGTSVNEQFF TGTGCCAGCAGTGCGGGGACTAGCGTCAATGAGCAGTTCTTC
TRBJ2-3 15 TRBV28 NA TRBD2 CASITSGGPADTQYF TGTGCCAGCATTACTAGCGGGGGGCCCGCAGATACGCAGTATTTT